This TCR beta chain came from a study of T-cell reconstitution after alpha-beta-depleted transplantation in children. Preparing the TCRbeta library involved the use of unique molecular identifiers. TCRdb called the PCR reads again in MiXCR, with one record for every CDR3 protein. The repertoire has about 980,000 distinct CDR3 sequences, about 26% of them found once; the top ten carry over 25%. CDR3 size: 16 residues. Germline CDR1 and CDR2: LNHNV and YYDKDF (reference sequence). Trimming removed 5 bases from V and 3 bases from J, with 20 bases in between. The J gene is TRBJ2-7, the V gene TRBV15; D remains ambiguous. This TCR was sampled from a boy in the first two years of life who had a stem cell transplant for SCID, so the T cells may come from the graft donor. This specimen was PBMCs, mostly from graft donor cells, taken 360 days after TCRalphabeta/CD19-depleted stem cell transplant. The CDR3 spells CATSPSGGSIFYEQYF. The CDR3 DNA sequence: TGTGCCACCAGCCCATCCGGCGGATCAATCTTCTACGAGCAGTACTTC.